The T cell receptor beta chain under discussion was sequenced for a study of beta chain features in type 1 diabetes. Study conclusions and caveats: In these data, an HLA type influence on TCRB rearrangement remained unresolved.

V trimming: 0 bases; J trimming: 2 bases; junction bases outside the gene matches: 5. The germline V gene encodes CDR1 SGDLS and CDR2 YYNGEE. This CDR3 region has 16 residues. This clone came up a few times. Its target is not known. cDNA synthesis used the whole RNA isolate, giving expressed TCRB sequences. Profiling relied on immunoSEQ multiplex PCR, and the TCRdb table lists in-frame clones only, not all of them. Here the sample spans some 410,000 clones, 14% being singletons. The sequence was collected from a man younger than 40 in good health. The chain recombines TRBV9 with TRBJ2-7, with 10 bases fitting TRBD2. The specimen sequenced was naive CD4+ T cells from blood. Here the CDR3 DNA reads TGTGCCAGCAGCGTAGGTCCAGCGGGGGGGACCTACGAGCAGTACTTC. This sequence encodes CASSVGPAGGTYEQYF.